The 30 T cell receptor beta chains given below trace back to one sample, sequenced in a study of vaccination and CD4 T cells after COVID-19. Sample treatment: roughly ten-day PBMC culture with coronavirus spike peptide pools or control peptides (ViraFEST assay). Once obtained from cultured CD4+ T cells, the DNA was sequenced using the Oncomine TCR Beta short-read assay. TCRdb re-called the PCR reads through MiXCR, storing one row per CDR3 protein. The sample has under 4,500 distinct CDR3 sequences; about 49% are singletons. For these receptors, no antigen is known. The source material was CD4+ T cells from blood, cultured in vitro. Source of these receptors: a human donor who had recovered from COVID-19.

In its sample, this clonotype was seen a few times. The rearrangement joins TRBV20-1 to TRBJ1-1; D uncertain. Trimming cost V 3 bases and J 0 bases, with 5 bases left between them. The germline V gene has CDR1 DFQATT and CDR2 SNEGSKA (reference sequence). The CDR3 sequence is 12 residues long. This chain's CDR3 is CSASYLNTEAFF. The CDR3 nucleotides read TGCAGTGCTAGTTATCTGAACACTGAAGCTTTCTTT.

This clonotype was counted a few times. The CDR3 loop is CASSQEFLDTQYF. The CDR3 DNA follows: TGCGCCAGCAGCCAAGAATTCCTAGATACGCAGTATTTT. The chain recombines TRBV4-3 with TRBJ2-3; no definite D call. Per germline, CDR1 LGHNA and CDR2 YSLEER. The ends were cut back, 0 bases at V and 5 bases at J, with 6 bases in the middle. The CDR3 has 13 amino acids.

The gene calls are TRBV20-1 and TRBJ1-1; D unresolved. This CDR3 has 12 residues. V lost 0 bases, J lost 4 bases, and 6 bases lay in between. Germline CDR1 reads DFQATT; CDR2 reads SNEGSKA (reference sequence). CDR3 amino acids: CSAREAATEAFF. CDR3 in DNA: TGCAGTGCTAGAGAGGCGGCCACTGAAGCTTTCTTT.

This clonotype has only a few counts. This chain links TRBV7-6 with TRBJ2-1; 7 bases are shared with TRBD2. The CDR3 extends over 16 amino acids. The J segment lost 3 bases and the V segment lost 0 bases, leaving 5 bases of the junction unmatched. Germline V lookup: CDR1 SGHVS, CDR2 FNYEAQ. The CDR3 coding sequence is TGTGCCAGCAGCTTAGCCTGGACTAGTTACTACAATGAGCAGTTCTTC. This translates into CASSLAWTSYYNEQFF.

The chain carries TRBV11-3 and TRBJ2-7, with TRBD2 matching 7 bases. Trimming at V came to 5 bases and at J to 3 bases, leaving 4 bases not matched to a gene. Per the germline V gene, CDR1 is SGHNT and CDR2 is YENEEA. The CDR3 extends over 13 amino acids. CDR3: CASSQGLNYEQYF. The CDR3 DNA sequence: TGTGCCAGCAGCCAGGGACTAAACTACGAGCAGTACTTC.

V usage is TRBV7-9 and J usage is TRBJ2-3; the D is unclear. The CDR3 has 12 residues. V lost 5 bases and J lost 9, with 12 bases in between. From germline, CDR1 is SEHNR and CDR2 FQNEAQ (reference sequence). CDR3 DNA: TGTGCCAGCAGCCGCTTAGTGGGGACGCAGTATTTT. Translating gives CASSRLVGTQYF.

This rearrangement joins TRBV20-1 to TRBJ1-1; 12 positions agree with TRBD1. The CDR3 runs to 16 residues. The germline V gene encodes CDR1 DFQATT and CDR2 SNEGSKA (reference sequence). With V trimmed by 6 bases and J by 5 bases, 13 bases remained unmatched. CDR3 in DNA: TGCAGTGCCGCCAAGACCGGGACAGGGGGCGGGACTGAAGCTTTCTTT. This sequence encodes CSAAKTGTGGGTEAFF.

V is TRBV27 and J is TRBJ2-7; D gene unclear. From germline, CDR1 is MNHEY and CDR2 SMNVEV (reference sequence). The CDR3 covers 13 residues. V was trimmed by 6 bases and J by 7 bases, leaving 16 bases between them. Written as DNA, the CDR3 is TGTGCCAGCAGCGCCGGGCCACGCAGGGAGCAGTACTTC. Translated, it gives CASSAGPRREQYF.

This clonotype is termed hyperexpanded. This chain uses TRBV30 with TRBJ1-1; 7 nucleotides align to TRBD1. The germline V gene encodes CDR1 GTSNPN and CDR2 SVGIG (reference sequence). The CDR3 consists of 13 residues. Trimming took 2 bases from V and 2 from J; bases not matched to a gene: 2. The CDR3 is CAWSRDSNTEAFF. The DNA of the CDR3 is TGTGCCTGGAGTAGGGACAGTAACACTGAAGCTTTCTTT.

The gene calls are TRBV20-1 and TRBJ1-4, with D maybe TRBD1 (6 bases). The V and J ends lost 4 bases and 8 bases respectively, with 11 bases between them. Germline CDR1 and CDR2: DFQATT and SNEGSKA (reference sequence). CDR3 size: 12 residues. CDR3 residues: CSATRGEEKLFF. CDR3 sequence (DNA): TGCAGTGCTACAAGGGGGGAAGAAAAACTGTTTTTT.

In DNA form, the CDR3 reads TGTGCCAGCAGCCCCAGGGCTCCCAATGAGCAGTTCTTC. This sequence encodes CASSPRAPNEQFF. The rearrangement joins TRBV7-9 to TRBJ2-1; perhaps TRBD1 as D (5 bases). CDR3 length equals 13 residues. Germline V gene sequence: CDR1 SEHNR, CDR2 FQNEAQ (reference sequence). V gave up 5 bases and J gave up 6 bases, with 11 bases separating them.

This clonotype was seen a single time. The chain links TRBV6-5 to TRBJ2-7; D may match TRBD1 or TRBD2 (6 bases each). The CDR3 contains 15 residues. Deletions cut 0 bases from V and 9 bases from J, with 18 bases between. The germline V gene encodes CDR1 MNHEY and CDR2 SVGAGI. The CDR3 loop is CASSYSGVRRGAQYF. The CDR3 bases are TGTGCCAGCAGTTACTCAGGGGTGAGAAGGGGGGCGCAGTACTTC.

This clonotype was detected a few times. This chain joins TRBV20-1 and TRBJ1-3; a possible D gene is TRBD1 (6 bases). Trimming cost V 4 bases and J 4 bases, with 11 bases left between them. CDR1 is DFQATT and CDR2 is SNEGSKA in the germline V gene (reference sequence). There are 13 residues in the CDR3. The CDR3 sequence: CSAKGGRGNTIYF. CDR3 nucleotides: TGCAGTGCTAAAGGGGGGAGAGGAAACACCATATATTTT.

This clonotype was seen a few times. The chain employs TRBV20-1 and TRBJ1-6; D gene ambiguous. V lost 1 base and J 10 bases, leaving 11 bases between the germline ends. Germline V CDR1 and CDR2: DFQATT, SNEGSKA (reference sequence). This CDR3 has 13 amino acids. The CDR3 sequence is CSARAPPPSPLHF. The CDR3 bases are TGCAGTGCTAGAGCCCCCCCTCCGTCACCCCTCCACTTT.

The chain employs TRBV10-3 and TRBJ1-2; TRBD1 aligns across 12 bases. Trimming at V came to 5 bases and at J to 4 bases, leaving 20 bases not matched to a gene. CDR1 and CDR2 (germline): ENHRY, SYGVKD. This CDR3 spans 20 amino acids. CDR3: CAISRFPRRDRGQGGYGYTF. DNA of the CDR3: TGTGCCATCAGTCGTTTCCCCCGCCGGGACAGGGGGCAGGGAGGCTATGGCTACACCTTC.

In DNA, the CDR3 is TGTGCCAGTAGGGGACAGCAAAACACTGAAGCTTTCTTT. It is translated as CASRGQQNTEAFF. The rearrangement links TRBV19 to TRBJ1-1; 7 bases match TRBD1. Germline CDR1 and CDR2: LNHDA and SQIVND (reference sequence). V gave up 6 bases and J gave up 2 bases; unmatched junction bases: 3. The CDR3 runs 13 residues.

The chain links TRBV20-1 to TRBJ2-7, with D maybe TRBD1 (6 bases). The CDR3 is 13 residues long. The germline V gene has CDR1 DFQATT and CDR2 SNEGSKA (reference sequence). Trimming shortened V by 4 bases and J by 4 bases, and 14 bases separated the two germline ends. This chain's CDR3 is CSATPGQSYEQYF. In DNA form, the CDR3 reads TGCAGTGCTACTCCGGGACAATCGTACGAGCAGTACTTC.

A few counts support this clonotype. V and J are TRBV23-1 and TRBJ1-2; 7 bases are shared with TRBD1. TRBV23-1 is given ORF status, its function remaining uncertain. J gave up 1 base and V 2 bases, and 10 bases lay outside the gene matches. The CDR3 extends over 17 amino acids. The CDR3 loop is CASSQEIRGTDNYGYTF. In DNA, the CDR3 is TGCGCCAGCAGTCAAGAAATAAGGGGGACAGATAACTATGGCTACACCTTC.

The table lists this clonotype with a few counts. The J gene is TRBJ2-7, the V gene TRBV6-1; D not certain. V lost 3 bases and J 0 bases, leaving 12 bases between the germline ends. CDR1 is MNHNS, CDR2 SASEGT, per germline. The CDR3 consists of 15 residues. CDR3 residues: CASSDRIAGSYEQYF. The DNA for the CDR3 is TGTGCCAGCAGTGATAGGATCGCAGGCTCCTACGAGCAGTACTTC.

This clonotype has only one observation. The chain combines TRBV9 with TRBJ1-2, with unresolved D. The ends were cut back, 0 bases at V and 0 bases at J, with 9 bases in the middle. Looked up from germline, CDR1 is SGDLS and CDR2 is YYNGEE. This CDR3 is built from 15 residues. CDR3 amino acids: CASSVGQNANYGYTF. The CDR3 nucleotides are TGTGCCAGCAGCGTAGGGCAGAACGCTAACTATGGCTACACCTTC. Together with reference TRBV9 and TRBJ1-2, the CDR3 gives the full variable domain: DSGVTQTPKHLITATGQRVTLRCSPRSGDLSVYWYQQSLDQGLQFLIQYYNGEERAKGNILERFSAQQFPDLHSELNLSSLELGDSALYFCASSVGQNANYGYTFGSGTRLTVV.

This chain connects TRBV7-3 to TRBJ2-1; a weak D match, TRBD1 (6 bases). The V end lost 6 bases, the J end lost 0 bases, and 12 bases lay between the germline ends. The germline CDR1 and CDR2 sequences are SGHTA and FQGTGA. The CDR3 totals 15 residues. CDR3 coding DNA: TGTGCCAGCAGTTTACAGGACAGCTCCTACAATGAGCAGTTCTTC. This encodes CASSLQDSSYNEQFF.

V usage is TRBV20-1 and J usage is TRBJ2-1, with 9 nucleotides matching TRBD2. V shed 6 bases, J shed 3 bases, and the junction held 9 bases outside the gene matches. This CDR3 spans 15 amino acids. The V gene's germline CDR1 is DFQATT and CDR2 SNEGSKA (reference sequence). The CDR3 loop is CSARPGTSNYNEQFF. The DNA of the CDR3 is TGCAGTGCGAGACCCGGGACTAGCAACTACAATGAGCAGTTCTTC.

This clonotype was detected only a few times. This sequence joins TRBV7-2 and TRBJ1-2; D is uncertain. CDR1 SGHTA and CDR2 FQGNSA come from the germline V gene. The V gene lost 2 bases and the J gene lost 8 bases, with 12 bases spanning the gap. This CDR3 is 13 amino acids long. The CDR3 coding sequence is TGTGCCAGCAGCTTATCGCCCGTTTGGGGCTACACCTTC. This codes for CASSLSPVWGYTF.

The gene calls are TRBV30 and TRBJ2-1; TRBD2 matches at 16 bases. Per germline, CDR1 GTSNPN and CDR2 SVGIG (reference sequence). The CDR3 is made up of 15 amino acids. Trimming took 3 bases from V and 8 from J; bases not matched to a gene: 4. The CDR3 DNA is TGTGCCTGGAGGGGACTAGCGGGAGGGCGGTATGAGCAGTTCTTC. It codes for CAWRGLAGGRYEQFF.

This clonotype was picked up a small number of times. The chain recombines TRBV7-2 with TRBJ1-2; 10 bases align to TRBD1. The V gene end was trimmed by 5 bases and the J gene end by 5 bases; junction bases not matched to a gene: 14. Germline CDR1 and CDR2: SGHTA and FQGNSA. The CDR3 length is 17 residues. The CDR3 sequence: CASSPATGGSRIYGYTF. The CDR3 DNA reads TGTGCCAGCAGCCCAGCGACAGGGGGCAGTAGAATTTATGGCTACACCTTC.

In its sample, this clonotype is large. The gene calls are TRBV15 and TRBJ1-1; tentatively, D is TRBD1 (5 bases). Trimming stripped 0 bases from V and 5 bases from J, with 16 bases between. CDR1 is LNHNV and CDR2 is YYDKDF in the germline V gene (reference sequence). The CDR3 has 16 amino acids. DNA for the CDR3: TGTGCCACCAGCAGAGAACCAGGGAGGTTGGAGACTGAAGCTTTCTTT. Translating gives CATSREPGRLETEAFF.

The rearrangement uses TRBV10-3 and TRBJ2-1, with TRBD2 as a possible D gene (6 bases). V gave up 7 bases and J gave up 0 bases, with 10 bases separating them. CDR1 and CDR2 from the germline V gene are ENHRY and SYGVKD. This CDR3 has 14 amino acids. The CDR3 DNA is TGTGCCATCAATGGCGGGGTCTCCTACAATGAGCAGTTCTTC. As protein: CAINGGVSYNEQFF.

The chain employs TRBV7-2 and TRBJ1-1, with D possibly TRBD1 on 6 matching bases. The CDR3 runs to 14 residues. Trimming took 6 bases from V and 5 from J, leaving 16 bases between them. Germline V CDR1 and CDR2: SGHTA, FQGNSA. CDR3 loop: CASSSQGRRTEAFF. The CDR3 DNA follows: TGTGCCAGCAGTTCACAGGGAAGGAGAACTGAAGCTTTCTTT.

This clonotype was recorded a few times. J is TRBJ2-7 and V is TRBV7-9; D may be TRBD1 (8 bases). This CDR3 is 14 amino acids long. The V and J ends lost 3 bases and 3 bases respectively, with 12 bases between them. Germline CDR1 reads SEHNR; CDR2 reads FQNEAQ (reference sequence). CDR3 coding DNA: TGTGCCAGCAGCTTCACAGGGGGGGACTACGAGCAGTACTTC. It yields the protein CASSFTGGDYEQYF.

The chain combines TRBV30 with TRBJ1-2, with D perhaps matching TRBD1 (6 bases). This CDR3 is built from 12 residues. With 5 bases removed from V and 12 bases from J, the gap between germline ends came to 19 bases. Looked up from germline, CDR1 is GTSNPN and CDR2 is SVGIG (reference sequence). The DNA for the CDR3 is TGTGCCTGGGGGAACGGACAGCGGGGCCACACCTTC. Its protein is CAWGNGQRGHTF.